The 18 T cell receptor beta chains reported below all come from one sample, sequenced in a study of identical twins (dated by TCRdb to 2016 to 2017). The library was obtained by 5' RACE. The listed sequencing device is Illumina HiSeq 2000. Starting from the raw public reads, TCRdb applied fastp trimming at Q25, assembled clones with MiXCR and retained in-frame beta chains. Entries are consolidated by CDR3 protein sequence, retaining the most common genes and DNA. The table for this sample lists 310,000 or so distinct CDR3 sequences; roughly 9.7% of them were counted only once. The ten most abundant clones make up roughly 6.8% of the sample. These data were likewise used in another study, on yellow fever vaccine responses in identical twins.

The sample consisted of CD8+ T cells sorted from blood. The source of these receptors is a woman younger than 30 in good health.

In this sample, this clonotype turned up many times. The chain couples TRBV11-2 to TRBJ2-7, with D perhaps matching TRBD1 or TRBD2 (6 bases each). Germline-derived CDR1 and CDR2 are SGHAT and FQNNGV. V lost 4 bases, J lost 0 bases, and 25 bases lay in between. This CDR3 contains 19 residues. The CDR3 coding sequence is TGTGCCAGCAGCTCAACCACCTTACAGGGTCGGAGGGCCTCCTACGAGCAGTACTTC. It is translated as CASSSTTLQGRRASYEQYF.

This clonotype was seen a handful of times. This sequence joins TRBV20-1 and TRBJ2-1; no firm D call. The CDR3 contains 14 residues. V was trimmed by 0 bases and J by 7 bases, leaving 13 bases between them. Germline assignment: CDR1 DFQATT and CDR2 SNEGSKA (reference sequence). The CDR3 loop is CSARDRHGRNEQFF. CDR3 in DNA: TGCAGTGCTAGAGACCGACACGGGCGGAATGAGCAGTTCTTC.

The sample holds a few counts of this clonotype. The J gene is TRBJ2-5, the V gene TRBV12-3 or TRBV12-4; D is uncertain. Deletions cut 7 bases from V and 4 bases from J, with 10 bases between. The CDR3 totals 12 residues. Written as DNA, the CDR3 is TGTGCCAGCACCCCCGGCACAGAGACCCAGTACTTC. This encodes CASTPGTETQYF.

This clonotype was counted between two and nine times. The chain recombines TRBV7-8 with TRBJ2-4; 9 nucleotides agree with TRBD1. V dropped 5 bases and J dropped 8; count of bases not matched to a gene: 10. The CDR3 has 15 amino acids. Germline values: CDR1 SGHVS, CDR2 FQNEAQ. CDR3 DNA: TGTGCCAGCAGCCCTTTAGACAGGGGGTTGGACATTCAGTACTTC. It specifies CASSPLDRGLDIQYF.

V and J are TRBV2 and TRBJ1-1, with D possibly TRBD1 on 5 matching bases. Germline V gene lookup returns CDR1 SNHLY and CDR2 FYNNEI. The CDR3 is 12 residues long. Trimming pared 7 bases from V and 8 bases from J, leaving 14 bases between. The CDR3 nucleotides are TGTGCCAGCATGAGGGGTATTTTAGAAGCTTTCTTT. Translated, it gives CASMRGILEAFF. Supplemented by reference TRBV2 and TRBJ1-1, the full variable domain reads EPEVTQTPSHQVTQMGQEVILRCVPISNHLYFYWYRQILGQKVEFLVSFYNNEISEKSEIFDDQFSVERPDGSNFTLKIRSTKLEDSAMYFCASMRGILEAFFGQGTRLTVV.

In this sample, this clonotype turned up a few times. The DNA of the CDR3 is TGTGCCAGCAGTACAACTAGCGGGGGGGCTTGGGATGAGCAGTTCTTC. Translating it yields CASSTTSGGAWDEQFF. V and J are TRBV12-3 or TRBV12-4 and TRBJ2-1; 13 bases line up with TRBD2. This CDR3 comprises 16 residues. The trim removed 5 bases at V and 8 bases at J, leaving 9 bases unmatched.

This clonotype was picked up many times. This rearrangement joins TRBV28 to TRBJ1-5; no firm D call. Trimming stripped 6 bases from V and 2 bases from J, with 14 bases between. CDR1 is MDHEN, CDR2 SYDVKM, per germline. This CDR3 spans 15 amino acids. DNA of the CDR3: TGTGCCAGCAGCCAATATCGAGGAGGCAATCAGCCCCAGCATTTT. Its protein is CASSQYRGGNQPQHF.

This chain joins TRBV21-1 and TRBJ2-3. TRBV21-1 is a pseudogene segment. The CDR3 totals 13 residues. The CDR3 here is CASSLLYRDTQYF. Written as DNA, the CDR3 is TGTGCCAGCAGCCTGCTGTATCGAGATACGCAGTATTTT.

This clonotype has at least ten counts. The chain recombines TRBV4-2 with TRBJ1-4, with no clear D. V was trimmed by 1 base and J by 8 bases, leaving 17 bases between them. The CDR3 totals 16 residues. Germline V gives CDR1 LGHNA, CDR2 YNFKEQ. CDR3 coding DNA: TGTGCCAGCAGCCAAGGGAGGCCTGACTTACCAGAAAAACTGTTTTTT. Encoded protein: CASSQGRPDLPEKLFF.

The chain carries TRBV20-1 and TRBJ1-6; D gene unclear. There are 14 residues in the CDR3. The germline CDR1 and CDR2 sequences are DFQATT and SNEGSKA (reference sequence). V lost 5 bases and J 7 bases, leaving 15 bases between the germline ends. CDR3 region: CSALPGITNSPLHF. The DNA for the CDR3 is TGCAGTGCTCTCCCGGGCATCACGAATTCACCCCTCCACTTT.

In its sample, this clonotype was seen a few times. The chain uses TRBV18 and TRBJ1-5; 9 bases map to TRBD1. The CDR3 has 18 amino acids. Germline V gives CDR1 KGHSH, CDR2 LQKENI. The junction had 9 bases not matched to a gene; V was cut back by 3 bases and J by 0 bases. The CDR3 DNA reads TGTGCCAGCTCACCTCGCCCCCCGGGACAGGGTAGCAATCAGCCCCAGCATTTT. Amino acids: CASSPRPPGQGSNQPQHF.

This clonotype turned up a few times. The rearrangement joins TRBV15 to TRBJ2-3; tentative D call: TRBD2 (5 bases). The CDR3 is 18 residues long. CDR1 is LNHNV, CDR2 YYDKDF, per germline (reference sequence). V lost 0 bases to trimming and J lost 0 bases, with 16 bases between them. The CDR3 loop is CATSRDPLLVSSTDTQYF. The CDR3 DNA sequence: TGTGCCACCAGCAGAGATCCCCTACTAGTGTCAAGCACAGATACGCAGTATTTT.

This clonotype occurred a few times. V and J are TRBV28 and TRBJ2-5; D not certain. The V gene's germline CDR1 is MDHEN and CDR2 SYDVKM. Trimming pared 3 bases from V and 5 bases from J, leaving 13 bases between. The CDR3 runs 14 residues. The CDR3 DNA reads TGTGCCAGCAGTTTCCTAGTCCAGCTCGAGACCCAGTACTTC. It translates to CASSFLVQLETQYF.

This clonotype has a handful of counts. This chain links TRBV11-2 with TRBJ2-7, with 8 bases aligning to TRBD1. This CDR3 has 12 amino acids. With V trimmed by 10 bases and J by 5 bases, 7 bases remained unmatched. In germline, CDR1 is SGHAT, CDR2 FQNNGV. The CDR3 nucleotides read TGTGCCACCGAGACAGGGGTCCACGAGCAGTACTTC. Residues: CATETGVHEQYF. Filled out from reference TRBV11-2 and TRBJ2-7, the complete variable domain reads EAGVAQSPRYKIIEKRQSVAFWCNPISGHATLYWYQQILGQGPKLLIQFQNNGVVDDSQLPKDRFSAERLKGVDSTLKIQPAKLEDSAVYLCATETGVHEQYFGPGTRLTVT.

This clonotype appeared many times. The V call is TRBV4-1, the J call TRBJ2-7; 7 nucleotides line up with TRBD1. The germline V gene encodes CDR1 MGHRA and CDR2 YSYEKL. CDR3 length equals 15 residues. V lost 0 bases and J lost 3; bases outside the gene matches: 5. CDR3 protein: CASSQERQGVYEQYF. The DNA for the CDR3 is TGCGCCAGCAGCCAAGAGAGGCAGGGGGTCTACGAGCAGTACTTC.

The CDR3 DNA sequence: TGTGCCAGCAGCGCCGGGGGTGAAAAACTGTTTTTT. Encoded protein: CASSAGGEKLFF. The chain employs TRBV9 and TRBJ1-4; possibly TRBD1 for D (5 bases). In germline, CDR1 is SGDLS, CDR2 YYNGEE. V gave up 3 bases and J gave up 7 bases, with 7 bases separating them. The CDR3 totals 12 residues.

Ten or more counts support this clonotype. The chain links TRBV15 to TRBJ1-5; no clear D gene. CDR3 length: 14 amino acids. Trimming pared 4 bases from V and 4 bases from J, leaving 11 bases between. CDR1 is LNHNV and CDR2 is YYDKDF in the germline V gene (reference sequence). The DNA for the CDR3 is TGTGCCACCAGCACGGGTTGGGGAAATCAGCCCCAGCATTTT. As protein: CATSTGWGNQPQHF.

The table lists this clonotype with many counts. One end of the junction fails to match germline, which may point to a read error. V and J are TRBV20-1 and TRBJ2-1; 15 bases align to TRBD2. Germline assignment: CDR1 DFQATT and CDR2 SNEGSKA (reference sequence). The CDR3 has 17 residues. The CDR3: CSARDVGLAGGYTEQFF. DNA for the CDR3: TGCAGTGCTAGAGATGTCGGACTAGCGGGGGGGTACACTGAGCAGTTCTTC.